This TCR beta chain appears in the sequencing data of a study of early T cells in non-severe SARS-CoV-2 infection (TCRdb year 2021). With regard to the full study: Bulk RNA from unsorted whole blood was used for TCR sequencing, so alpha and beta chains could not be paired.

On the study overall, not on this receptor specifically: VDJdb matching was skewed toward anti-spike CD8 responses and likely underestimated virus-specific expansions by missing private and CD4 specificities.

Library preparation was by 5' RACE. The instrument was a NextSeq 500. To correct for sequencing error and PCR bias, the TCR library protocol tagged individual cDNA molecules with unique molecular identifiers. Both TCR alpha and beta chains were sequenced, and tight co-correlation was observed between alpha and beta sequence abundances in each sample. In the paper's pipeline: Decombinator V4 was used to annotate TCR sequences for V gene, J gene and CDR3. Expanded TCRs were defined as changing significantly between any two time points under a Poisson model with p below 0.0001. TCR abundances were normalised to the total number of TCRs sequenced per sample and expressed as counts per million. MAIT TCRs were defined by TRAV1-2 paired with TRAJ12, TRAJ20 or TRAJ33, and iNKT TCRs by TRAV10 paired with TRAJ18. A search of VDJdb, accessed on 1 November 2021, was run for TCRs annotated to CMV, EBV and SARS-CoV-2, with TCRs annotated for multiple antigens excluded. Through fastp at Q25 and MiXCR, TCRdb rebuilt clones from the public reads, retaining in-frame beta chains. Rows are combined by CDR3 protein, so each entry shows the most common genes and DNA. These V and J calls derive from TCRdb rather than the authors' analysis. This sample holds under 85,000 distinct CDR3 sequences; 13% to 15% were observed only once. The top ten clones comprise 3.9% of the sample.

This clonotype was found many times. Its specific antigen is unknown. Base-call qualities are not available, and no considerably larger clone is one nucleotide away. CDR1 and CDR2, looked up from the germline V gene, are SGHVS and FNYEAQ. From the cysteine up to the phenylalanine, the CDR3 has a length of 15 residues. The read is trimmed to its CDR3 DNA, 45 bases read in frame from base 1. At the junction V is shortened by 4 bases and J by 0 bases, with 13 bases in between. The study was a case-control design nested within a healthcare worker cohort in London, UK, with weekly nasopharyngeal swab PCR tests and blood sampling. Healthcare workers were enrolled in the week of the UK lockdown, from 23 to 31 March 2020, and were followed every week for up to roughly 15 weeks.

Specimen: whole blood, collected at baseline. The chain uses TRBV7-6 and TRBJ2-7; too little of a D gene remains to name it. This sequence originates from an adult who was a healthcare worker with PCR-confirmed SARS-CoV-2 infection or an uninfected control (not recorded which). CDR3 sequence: CASSSGPLPSYEQYF. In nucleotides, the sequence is TGTGCCAGCAGCTCTGGACCGCTACCCTCCTACGAGCAGTACTTC.